The following is a T cell receptor beta chain sequence with its context. Its target is not known. Likely unrecorded immune exposures existed in these nominally healthy donors. A multiplex PCR was run with 60 Vbeta primers and 13 Jbeta primers. Sequenced by immunoSEQ multiplex PCR; TCRdb stores in-frame clones only, minus some. This sample has 140,000 to 150,000 clones, with approximately 70% found just once. The data were obtained in a study of cytomegalovirus exposure and HLA in healthy donors. Study-wide findings and caveats: In a later analysis, CMV-associated beta chains were mostly HLA-associated, it appeared.

V shed 5 bases, J shed 3 bases, and the junction held 5 bases outside the gene matches. There are 15 residues in the CDR3. Germline V CDR1 and CDR2: SGHTA, FQGTGA. The sequenced material came from PBMCs. The source of this sequence is a woman between 55 and 75 years old in good health and CMV-seropositive. The chain links TRBV7-3 to TRBJ2-2; 8 bases match TRBD2. The CDR3 spells CASSTGSGDTGELFF. The CDR3, as DNA: TGTGCCAGCAGCACGGGTAGCGGGGACACCGGGGAGCTGTTTTTT.